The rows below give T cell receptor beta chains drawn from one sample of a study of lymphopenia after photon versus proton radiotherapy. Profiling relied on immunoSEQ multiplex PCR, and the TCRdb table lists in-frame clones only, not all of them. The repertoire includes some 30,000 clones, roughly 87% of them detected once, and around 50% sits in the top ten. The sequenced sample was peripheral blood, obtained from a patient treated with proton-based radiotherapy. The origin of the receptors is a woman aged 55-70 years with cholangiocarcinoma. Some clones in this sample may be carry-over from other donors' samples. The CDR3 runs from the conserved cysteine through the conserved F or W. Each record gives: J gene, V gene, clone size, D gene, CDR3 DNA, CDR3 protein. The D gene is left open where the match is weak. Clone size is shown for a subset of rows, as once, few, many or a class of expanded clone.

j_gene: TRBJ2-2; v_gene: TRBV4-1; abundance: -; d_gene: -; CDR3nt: TGCGCCAGCAGCCAAGATACCCCGCAGGGCCCCCTAGTAGGTTTTACCGGGGAGCTGTTTTTT; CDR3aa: CASSQDTPQGPLVGFTGELFF
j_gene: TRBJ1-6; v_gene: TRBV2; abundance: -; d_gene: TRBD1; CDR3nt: TGTGCCAGCAGGGGAACAGGGGCGTGGAATTCACCCCTCCACTTT; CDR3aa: CASRGTGAWNSPLHF
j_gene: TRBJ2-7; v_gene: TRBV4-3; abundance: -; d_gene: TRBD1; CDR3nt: TGCGCCAGCAGCCAAGGGCTGGGACAGGGAGCCTACGAGCAGTACTTC; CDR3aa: CASSQGLGQGAYEQYF
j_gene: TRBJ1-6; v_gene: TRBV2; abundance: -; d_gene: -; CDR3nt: TGTGCCAGCACTGAAGACAATAATTCACCCCTCCACTTT; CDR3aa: CASTEDNNSPLHF
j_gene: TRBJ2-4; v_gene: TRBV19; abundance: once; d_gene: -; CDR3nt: TGTGCCAGTAGGGATTGGACAACCGGGGACAAAAACATTCAGTACTTC; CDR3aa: CASRDWTTGDKNIQYF
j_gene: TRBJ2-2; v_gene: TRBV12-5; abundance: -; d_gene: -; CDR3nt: TGTGCTAGTGGTTTCCACGGGGAGCTGTTTTTT; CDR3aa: CASGFHGELFF
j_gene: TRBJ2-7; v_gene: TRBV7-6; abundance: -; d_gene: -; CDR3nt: TGTGCCAGCAGCCCCATAAACAGGAACCCAAGCTCCTACGAGCAGTACTTC; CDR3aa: CASSPINRNPSSYEQYF
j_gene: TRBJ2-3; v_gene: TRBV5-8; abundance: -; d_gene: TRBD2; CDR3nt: TGTGCCAGCAGCTTTCTAGCGGAAAGCACAGATACGCAGTATTTT; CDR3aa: CASSFLAESTDTQYF
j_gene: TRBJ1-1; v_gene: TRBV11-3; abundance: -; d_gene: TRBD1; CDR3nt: TGTGCCAGCAGCTACGGCGGGACAGGCACTGAAGCTTTCTTT; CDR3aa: CASSYGGTGTEAFF
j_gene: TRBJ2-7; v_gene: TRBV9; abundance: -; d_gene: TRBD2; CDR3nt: TGTGCCAGCAGCGCGGGTAGGAGCGGCGGGAGAAACCACTACTACGAGCAGTACTTC; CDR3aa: CASSAGRSGGRNHYYEQYF
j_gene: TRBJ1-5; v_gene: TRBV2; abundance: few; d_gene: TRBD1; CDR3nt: TGTGCCAGCACCTGGACAGGGGACCAGCCCCAGCATTTT; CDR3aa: CASTWTGDQPQHF
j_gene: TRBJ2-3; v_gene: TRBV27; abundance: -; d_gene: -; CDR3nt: TGTGCCAGCAGTTCTCTAAGCACAGATACGCAGTATTTT; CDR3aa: CASSSLSTDTQYF
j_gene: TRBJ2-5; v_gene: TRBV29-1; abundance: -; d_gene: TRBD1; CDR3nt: TGCAGCGTCGATGGGGACAGGCCGGAGACCCAGTACTTC; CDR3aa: CSVDGDRPETQYF
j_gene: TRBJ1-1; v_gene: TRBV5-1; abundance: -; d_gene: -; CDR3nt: TGCGCCAGCAGCTCTGACGTCCGCCGGGGGGGCACTGAAGCTTTCTTT; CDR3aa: CASSSDVRRGGTEAFF
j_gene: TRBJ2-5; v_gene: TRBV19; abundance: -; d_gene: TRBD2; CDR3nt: TGTGCCAGTAGTTCCCTAGCGGGAGCAGAGACCCAGTACTTC; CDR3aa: CASSSLAGAETQYF
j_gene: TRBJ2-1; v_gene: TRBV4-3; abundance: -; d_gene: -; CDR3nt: TGCGCCAGCAGCCAAGAATCCCTCAGGGGATTTGAGCAGTTCTTC; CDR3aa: CASSQESLRGFEQFF
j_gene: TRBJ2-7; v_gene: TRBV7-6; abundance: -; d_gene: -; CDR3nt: TGTGCCAGCAGCTTAGGGACCACCTACGAGCAGTACTTC; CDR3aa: CASSLGTTYEQYF
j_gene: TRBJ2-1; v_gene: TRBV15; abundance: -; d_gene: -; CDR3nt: TGTGCCACCAGCAGAGGCGGGGCCAATCTTCCCTACAATGAGCAGTTCTTC; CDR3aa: CATSRGGANLPYNEQFF